The following is a TCR beta chain sequence with its context. Original processing methods: Amplification of reference gene primers was used by the study to estimate nucleated cell counts. Data came from immunoSEQ multiplex PCR; TCRdb stores just in-frame clones and leaves some out. Clone size and V and J calls were adopted from that table, with D and trimming inferred from the DNA. The sample has some 310,000 clones, 85% to 90% seen once; the top ten hold under 3%. The data derive from a study of blood T cell repertoires in COVID-19. As for the study in general: Both acute and convalescent COVID-19 samples were obtained from the United States, Italy and Spain.

The Seattle patients joined while their infection was active and were tracked longitudinally afterward. The J segment lost 2 bases and the V segment lost 5 bases, leaving 4 bases of the junction unmatched. The CDR3 runs 15 residues. Germline CDR1 is MNHEY and CDR2 is SMNVEV (reference sequence). The source of this sequence is a woman under 40 with COVID-19, enrolled during active disease. Specimen: peripheral blood. The chain combines TRBV27 with TRBJ1-4; 8 bases are a match to TRBD1. Here the CDR3 reads CASSRRTGTNEKLFF. The CDR3 nucleotides are TGTGCCAGCAGTCGAAGGACAGGGACTAATGAAAAACTGTTTTTT. Combining the CDR3 with reference TRBV27 and TRBJ1-4 gives the whole variable domain EAQVTQNPRYLITVTGKKLTVTCSQNMNHEYMSWYRQDPGLGLRQIYYSMNVEVTDKGDVPEGYKVSRKEKRNFPLILESPSPNQTSLYFCASSRRTGTNEKLFFGSGTQLSVL.